This T cell receptor beta chain was sequenced during a study of long-term antiretroviral therapy in people with HIV. V lost 7 bases, J lost 1 base, and 8 bases stayed unmatched. In germline, CDR1 is LNHDA, CDR2 SQIVND (reference sequence). The CDR3 covers 16 residues. At survey level, the immunoSEQ assay was run in its v3.0 version. The table came from immunoSEQ multiplex PCR; TCRdb's copy has only in-frame clones and leaves some out. The sample gives approximately 15,000 clones, roughly three quarters of which show up once; around a quarter is in the top ten. The sample here was unsorted PBMCs, taken 3.1 years after starting antiretroviral therapy. The sequence was collected from a man aged 40-55 years with HIV. This rearrangement joins TRBV19 to TRBJ1-1; TRBD1 aligns across 11 bases. CDR3 sequence reads: CASKRGDRGRNTEAFF. The CDR3, as DNA: TGTGCCAGTAAAAGAGGGGACAGGGGGAGGAACACTGAAGCTTTCTTT.